The clone carrying this T cell receptor (beta chain) was counted only a few times. As to time point: sample taken at primary tumor resection. The entry originates in a study of spatial heterogeneity in lung cancer. Trimming cost V 6 bases and J 8 bases; bases outside gene matches: 6. Germline V CDR1 and CDR2: DFQATT, SNEGSKA (reference sequence). The CDR3 is made up of 12 amino acids. From the 5' RACE reads, TCRdb called clonotypes with MiXCR, one entry per CDR3 protein. The sample carries about 21,000 distinct CDR3 sequences, about 4.5% recorded once. The specimen comprised PBMCs, sampled at surgery. The chain is built from TRBV20-1 and TRBJ2-1, with TRBD2 matching over 8 bases. The origin of this receptor is a male donor with early-stage non-small cell lung cancer. In DNA form, the CDR3 reads TGCAGTGCGCCGAGCGGGAGAGATGAGCAGTTCTTC. Translating gives CSAPSGRDEQFF.